This T cell receptor beta chain was found in a study of CD8 T cells in ankylosing spondylitis. Notes on this clonotype: Its antigen is not known.

The CDR3 consists of 18 residues. V lost 0 bases and J lost 4; bases outside the gene matches: 11. CDR1 and CDR2 from the germline V gene are LGHDT and YNNKEL (reference sequence). Molecular-barcoded quantitative 5'-RACE produced these TCR beta libraries. TCRdb passed the 5' RACE reads through MiXCR, listing each CDR3 protein once. The sample lists 200,000 to 300,000 distinct CDR3 sequences, 32% occurring once. Whole-study findings and limits: One TCR beta motif, made up of several highly homologous variants, appeared characteristic of ankylosing spondylitis blood. Significant enrichment of disease-linked clones was reported in matched ankylosing spondylitis synovial fluid. Reactive arthritis synovial fluid and blood were previously reported to contain some motif variants.

Sequences were obtained from blood, either unsorted or a sorted T cell fraction (not recorded which). V is TRBV3-1 and J is TRBJ2-1; TRBD2 aligns across 8 bases. This clonotype originated in a male donor with ankylosing spondylitis or in good health (not recorded which). The CDR3: CASSQDGSAPGGYNEQFF. The CDR3 DNA is TGTGCCAGCAGCCAAGATGGAAGCGCGCCGGGGGGGTACAATGAGCAGTTCTTC.